This TCR beta chain is from a study of cytomegalovirus exposure and HLA in healthy donors. The PCR contained 60 Vbeta and 13 Jbeta primers. The assay was immunoSEQ multiplex PCR, and TCRdb's table has in-frame clones only and misses some. This sample's table has about 200,000 clones. V lost 7 bases to trimming and J lost 6 bases, with 15 bases between them. The CDR3 contains 14 residues. Germline loops: CDR1 MGHDK, CDR2 SYGVNS. This sequence joins TRBV25-1 and TRBJ1-4; D might be TRBD1 (6 bases). This receptor was taken from a girl aged 2-10 years in good health and CMV-seropositive. Source material: PBMCs. The CDR3 sequence: CASTDRSFDEKLFF. The CDR3 DNA sequence: TGTGCCAGCACCGACAGGTCGTTTGATGAAAAACTGTTTTTT.